The clone carrying this TCR beta chain was counted between two and nine times. Its antigen is currently unknown. Gene and germline names: mouse. The observed sequence ends 4 residues before the CDR3 terminus, with the missing tail filled in from the germline J gene. This specimen comes from a study of CD8+ T cells in alopecia areata. Study-wide points: Compared with mice, patients displayed less clear TCR sharing, possibly for HLA-related reasons.

RNA was extracted and reverse transcribed into cDNA as the sequencing template. Profiled with immunoSEQ multiplex PCR; TCRdb holds only in-frame clones, not every one. The sample includes 200,000 to 300,000 clones, none of them occurring once. Unmatched junction bases numbered 3, after V lost 4 bases and J lost 0 bases. Germline CDR1 is NSHNY and CDR2 is SYGAGN. The CDR3 extends over 16 amino acids. The study sorted pooled cutaneous lymph node cells by CD4, CD8alpha, NKG2D, NKG2ACE and other markers. The clonotype comes from a C3H/HeJ mouse with alopecia areata. Strain haplotype at MHC: H2-k. V usage is TRBV13-1 and J usage is TRBJ2-1; 11 bases agree with TRBD2. Sequencing was done on a sample of CD4+ T cells sorted from a lymph node. CDR3: CASSKGLGDNYAEQFF. The CDR3 DNA, read in part, is TGTGCCAGCAGTAAGGGACTGGGGGATAACTATGCT.